This TCR beta chain was captured by sequencing in a study of T cell changes during pregnancy in multiple sclerosis (dated by TCRdb to between 2018 and 2020). Looking at the study overall: The study looked at changes in the T cell repertoire across pregnancy in women with multiple sclerosis.

A word on this clone: The antigen it binds to is not known. Per-nucleotide qualities are absent, and no much larger clonotype sits a single base away.

The method was the immunoSEQ multiplex PCR assay. In its TCRdb copy, this immuneACCESS table keeps in-frame sequences only and misses some clones. Where compared with another copy, unresolved V genes explain less than half of these, and the others have no known cause. For this sample there are fewer than 90,000 clones; roughly nine tenths appear just once. Clones ranked in the top ten supply approximately 0.84% of the sample. According to the germline V gene, CDR1 reads SGHTA and CDR2 reads FQGNSA. V and J are truncated by 0 bases and 4 bases respectively, leaving an intervening sequence of 16 bases. The CDR3 spans 16 residues, from the cysteine through the phenylalanine. Of all the DNA, just the CDR3 is kept, 48 bases in frame from base 1.

This clonotype originated in a female donor with multiple sclerosis, enrolled in a pregnancy study. In this chain, TRBV7-2 is recombined with TRBJ2-7; TRBD2 could be the D gene, as 7 bases match. Source: peripheral blood, taken in the second trimester of pregnancy. The CDR3 reads as follows: CASSLALGRGQYEQYF. The DNA sequence reads TGTGCCAGCAGCTTAGCGTTGGGGCGGGGGCAGTACGAGCAGTACTTC.